This T cell receptor beta chain was captured by sequencing in a study of blood T cell repertoires in COVID-19. This clone appeared a few times. The sample contains more than one DNA sequence encoding this CDR3. Assay used: immunoSEQ multiplex PCR; TCRdb lists only in-frame clones, some missing. The data contain 97,000 or so clones, approximately 80% of them seen just once; the ten biggest clones take up 3.5% to 5%. Germline CDR1 SGHTA, CDR2 FQGNSA. The CDR3 runs 14 residues. The ends were cut back, 1 base at V and 5 bases at J, with 8 bases in the middle. Specimen: peripheral blood. The receptor's source is a human donor in a cohort sampled during active COVID-19. V is TRBV7-2 and J is TRBJ2-2; D not resolved. The CDR3 coding sequence is TGTGCCAGCAGCTTAGAGTTCGGTACCGGGGAGCTGTTTTTT. Amino acids: CASSLEFGTGELFF.